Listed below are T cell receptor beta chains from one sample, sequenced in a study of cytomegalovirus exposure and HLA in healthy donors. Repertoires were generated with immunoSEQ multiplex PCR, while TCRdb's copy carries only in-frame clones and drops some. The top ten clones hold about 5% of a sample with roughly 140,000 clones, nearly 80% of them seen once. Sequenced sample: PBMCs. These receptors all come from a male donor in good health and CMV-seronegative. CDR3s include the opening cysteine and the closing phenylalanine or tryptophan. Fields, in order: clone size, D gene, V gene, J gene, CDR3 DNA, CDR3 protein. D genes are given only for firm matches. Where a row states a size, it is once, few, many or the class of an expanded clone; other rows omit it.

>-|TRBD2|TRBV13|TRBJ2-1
TGTGCCAGCAGCTTAGGCCGACTAGCGGGGCCCTACAATGAGCAGTTCTTC
CASSLGRLAGPYNEQFF
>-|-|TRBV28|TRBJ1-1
TGTGCCAGCCGTTCCCCGGGGGCTGAAGCTTTCTTT
CASRSPGAEAFF
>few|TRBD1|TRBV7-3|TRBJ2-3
TGTGCCAGCAGCAGCAGGGGGCTTACAGATACGCAGTATTTT
CASSSRGLTDTQYF
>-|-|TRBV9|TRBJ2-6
TGTGCCAGCAGCGTAGGGGGGGCTGGGGCCAACGTCCTGACTTTC
CASSVGGAGANVLTF
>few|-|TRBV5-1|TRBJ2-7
TGCGCCAGCAGGTCGAGCACTGCCCACGAGCAGTACTTC
CASRSSTAHEQYF
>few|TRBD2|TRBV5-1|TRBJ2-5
TGCGCCAGCAGCGGCGCTAGCGGGGGGGCCCCGGAGACCCAGTACTTC
CASSGASGGAPETQYF
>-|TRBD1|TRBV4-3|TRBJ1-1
TGCGCCAGCAGCCGCGAGCCACAGGGGCCCACTGAAGCTTTCTTT
CASSREPQGPTEAFF
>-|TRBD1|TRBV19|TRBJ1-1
TGTGCCAGTAGTCTCGACAGGGACACTGAAGCTTTCTTT
CASSLDRDTEAFF
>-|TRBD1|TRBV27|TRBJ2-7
TGTGCCAGCAGTTTATTAACAGGGGCGCCCTACGAGCAGTACTTC
CASSLLTGAPYEQYF
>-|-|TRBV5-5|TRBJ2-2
TGTGCCAGCAGCTTATTTACGGTGAACACCGGGGAGCTGTTTTTT
CASSLFTVNTGELFF
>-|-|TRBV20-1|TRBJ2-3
TGCACCGCAGACTACGGGCAGTATTTT
CTADYGQYF
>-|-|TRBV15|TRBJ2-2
TGTGCCACCATTTCCGGGACAATTAACACCGGGGAGCTGTTTTTT
CATISGTINTGELFF
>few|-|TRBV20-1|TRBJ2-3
TGCAGTGCCCTCACAGATACGCAGTATTTT
CSALTDTQYF
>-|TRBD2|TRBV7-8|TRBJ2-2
TGTGCCAGCAGCTCCGAATATAGCGGGGGGCCGACCGGGGAGCTGTTTTTT
CASSSEYSGGPTGELFF
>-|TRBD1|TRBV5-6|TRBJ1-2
TGTGCCAGCAGCTTTCGACAGGGTGATGGCTACACCTTC
CASSFRQGDGYTF
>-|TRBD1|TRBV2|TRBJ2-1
TGTGCCAGCAGGGGGACAGGGGGCGTTGAGCAGTTCTTC
CASRGTGGVEQFF
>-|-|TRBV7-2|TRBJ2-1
TGTGCCAGCAGCTATCCGGGAAGCGGCAATGAGCAGTTCTTC
CASSYPGSGNEQFF
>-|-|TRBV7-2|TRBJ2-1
TGTGCCAGCAGCTTAGCGGGGGGAAATTACAATGAGCAGTTCTTC
CASSLAGGNYNEQFF
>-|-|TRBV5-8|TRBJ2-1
TGTGCCAGCAGCCAAACAGGGAGCTCCTACAATGAGCAGTTCTTC
CASSQTGSSYNEQFF
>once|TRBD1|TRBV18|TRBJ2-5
TGTGCCAGCTCGCCCGGACAGGCAGAGACCCAGTACTTC
CASSPGQAETQYF
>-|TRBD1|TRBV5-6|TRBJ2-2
TGTGCCAGCAGTAGACTGGGACAGTCCACCGGGGAGCTGTTTTTT
CASSRLGQSTGELFF
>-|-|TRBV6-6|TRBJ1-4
TGTGCCAGCAGTCCGGCCAGGGATAATGAAAAACTGTTTTTT
CASSPARDNEKLFF
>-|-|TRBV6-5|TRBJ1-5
TGTGCCAGCAGGAGCTATAGCAATCAGCCCCAGCATTTT
CASRSYSNQPQHF
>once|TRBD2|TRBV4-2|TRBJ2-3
TGTGCCAGCAGCCTTATAGCGGGGACTAGCACAGATACGCAGTATTTT
CASSLIAGTSTDTQYF
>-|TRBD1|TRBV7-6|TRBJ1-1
TGTGCCAGCAGCCTAACAGGGGGAGAAGCTTTCTTT
CASSLTGGEAFF
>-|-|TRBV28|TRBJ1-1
TGTGCCAGCAGACCTCCCGTAGGGGTACTGGCTGAAGCTTTCTTT
CASRPPVGVLAEAFF
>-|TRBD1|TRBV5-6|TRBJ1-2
TGTGCCAGCAGCCTATATGACAGGGGGCAATACTATGGCTACACCTTC
CASSLYDRGQYYGYTF
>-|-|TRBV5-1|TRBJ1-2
TGCGCCAGCAGCTTAGAAGGGGCAAGCTATGGCTACACCTTC
CASSLEGASYGYTF
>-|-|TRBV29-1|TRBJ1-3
TGCAGCGTTGACGAAGGGGCGAAAGGAAACACCATATATTTT
CSVDEGAKGNTIYF
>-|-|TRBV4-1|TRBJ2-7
TGCGCCAGCAGCCCAGTGTCCGGGACTGTCTACGAGCAGTACTTC
CASSPVSGTVYEQYF
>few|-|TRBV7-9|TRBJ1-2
TGTGCCAGCAGCGCCCGACAGAGTCTCTATGGCTACACCTTC
CASSARQSLYGYTF
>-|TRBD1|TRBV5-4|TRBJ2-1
TGTGCCAGCAGCTTGGGACAGGGGGGCAATGAGCAGTTCTTC
CASSLGQGGNEQFF
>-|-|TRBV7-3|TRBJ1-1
TGTGCCAGCAGCCCCGTAGCGAACACTGAAGCTTTCTTT
CASSPVANTEAFF
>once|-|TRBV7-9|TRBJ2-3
TGTGCCAGCAGCTTGACCGGGACACCCTATACGCAGTATTTT
CASSLTGTPYTQYF
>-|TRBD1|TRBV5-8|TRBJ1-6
TGTGCCAGCAGCTTTGGACAGGGGGCATCACCCCTCCACTTT
CASSFGQGASPLHF
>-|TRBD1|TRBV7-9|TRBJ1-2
TGTGCCAGCAGCTCCAGGGGGGACGGCTACACCTTC
CASSSRGDGYTF